The present TCR beta chain was sequenced within a study of shared clonotypes between healthy human individuals. The CDR3 consists of 15 residues. Germline V gene sequence: CDR1 SNHLY, CDR2 FYNNEI. Trimming took 4 bases from V and 4 from J, leaving 16 bases between them. At deep level, the assay was performed. Unsorted PBMC contributed 250 to 300 ng DNA, some 29,000 T cell genomes, to each replicate PCR. The authors sequenced unsorted PBMC DNA on ten immunoSEQ deep assay plates. This table comes from immunoSEQ multiplex PCR, and its TCRdb copy is limited to in-frame clones, with some not included. The sample shows about 490,000 clones, 79% of them seen only once.

Sequencing was performed on PBMCs. The chain recombines TRBV2 with TRBJ1-2, with D perhaps TRBD1 (6 bases). The source is a woman aged 40 to 50 in good health. Some clones in this sample may be carry-over from other donors' samples. CDR3 DNA sequence: TGTGCCAGCAGTGTGAGCCAGGGGATTGTCTATGGCTACACCTTC. Amino acid sequence: CASSVSQGIVYGYTF.